Listed below are T cell receptor beta chains from one sample, sequenced in a study of shared clonotypes between healthy human individuals. Some clones are missing from TCRdb's copy, which holds only in-frame ones; the method was immunoSEQ multiplex PCR. The sample contains about 1 million clones, around 76% of which appear only once. Sequencing used memory CD4+ T cells sorted from blood. The receptors were sampled from a man in his late teens or twenties in good health. Both conserved end residues are part of each CDR3. The order of the fields is J gene, V gene, CDR3 protein.

j_call: TRBJ2-5
v_call: TRBV11-2
cdr3_aa: CASSPSTGETQYF

j_call: TRBJ2-2
v_call: TRBV9
cdr3_aa: CASSAGLAGYGELFF

j_call: TRBJ1-2
v_call: TRBV28
cdr3_aa: CASKRASSWNYGYTF

j_call: TRBJ1-1
v_call: TRBV5-1
cdr3_aa: CASSLGGRNTEAFF

j_call: TRBJ2-3
v_call: TRBV5-1
cdr3_aa: CASSSGLSTDTQYF

j_call: TRBJ1-3
v_call: TRBV7-6
cdr3_aa: CASSLDGGSGNTIYF

j_call: TRBJ1-5
v_call: TRBV10-3
cdr3_aa: CAISALNNQPQHF

j_call: TRBJ1-3
v_call: TRBV30
cdr3_aa: CAWRSDFNTIYF

j_call: TRBJ2-6
v_call: TRBV5-1
cdr3_aa: CASRPDSGANVLTF

j_call: TRBJ1-1
v_call: TRBV5-4
cdr3_aa: CASSFPGTGRENTEAFF

j_call: TRBJ1-5
v_call: TRBV11-2
cdr3_aa: CASRSSFCPLDQPQHF

j_call: TRBJ2-2
v_call: TRBV5-4
cdr3_aa: CASRPSGRAGELFF

j_call: TRBJ2-5
v_call: TRBV7-9
cdr3_aa: CASSLHRDGETQYF

j_call: TRBJ2-1
v_call: TRBV5-4
cdr3_aa: CASSRPGYNEQFF

j_call: TRBJ1-3
v_call: TRBV7-2
cdr3_aa: CASSLEGTGSGNTIYF

j_call: TRBJ2-2
v_call: TRBV7-8
cdr3_aa: CASSSLILAGELFF

j_call: TRBJ1-2
v_call: TRBV18
cdr3_aa: CASSPQGYGYTF

j_call: TRBJ2-7
v_call: TRBV5-1
cdr3_aa: CASREGQGDEQYF

j_call: TRBJ1-3
v_call: TRBV2
cdr3_aa: CASSEYQTSGNTIYF

j_call: TRBJ2-1
v_call: TRBV5-4
cdr3_aa: CASTRWDGRANEQFF

j_call: TRBJ1-2
v_call: TRBV5-1
cdr3_aa: CASRDRGYGYTF

j_call: TRBJ2-4
v_call: TRBV5-1
cdr3_aa: CASSLVAGDDIQYF

j_call: TRBJ2-2
v_call: TRBV10-1
cdr3_aa: CASSVSGATGELFF

j_call: TRBJ1-2
v_call: TRBV5-4
cdr3_aa: CASSHDRVVNYGYTF

j_call: TRBJ2-7
v_call: TRBV29-1
cdr3_aa: CSARNLQGNEQYF

j_call: TRBJ1-1
v_call: TRBV9
cdr3_aa: CASSVAGSTEAFF

j_call: TRBJ2-6
v_call: TRBV2
cdr3_aa: CASAGSGANVLTF

j_call: TRBJ2-7
v_call: TRBV5-6
cdr3_aa: CASTLMSGQGRYEQYF

j_call: TRBJ1-5
v_call: TRBV28
cdr3_aa: CASTIPGTVNSNQPQHF

j_call: TRBJ2-5
v_call: TRBV5-1
cdr3_aa: CASSLVGGGPSNIETQYF

j_call: TRBJ1-6
v_call: TRBV7-9
cdr3_aa: CASSLGWSGQSPLHF

j_call: TRBJ1-2
v_call: TRBV9
cdr3_aa: CASSAMDRGRGGGYTF

j_call: TRBJ2-3
v_call: TRBV11-3
cdr3_aa: CASSLASGADTQYF

j_call: TRBJ2-2
v_call: TRBV28
cdr3_aa: CASSPGDGYTGELFF

j_call: TRBJ2-1
v_call: TRBV25-1
cdr3_aa: CASSETLGEGTYNEQFF

j_call: TRBJ1-5
v_call: TRBV7-2
cdr3_aa: CASSLVQGGQPQHF

j_call: TRBJ2-5
v_call: TRBV10-1
cdr3_aa: CASSATSGSSETQYF

j_call: TRBJ2-3
v_call: TRBV7-9
cdr3_aa: CASSLSGLVTDTQYF

j_call: TRBJ2-7
v_call: TRBV2
cdr3_aa: CASRKEREGSYEQYF